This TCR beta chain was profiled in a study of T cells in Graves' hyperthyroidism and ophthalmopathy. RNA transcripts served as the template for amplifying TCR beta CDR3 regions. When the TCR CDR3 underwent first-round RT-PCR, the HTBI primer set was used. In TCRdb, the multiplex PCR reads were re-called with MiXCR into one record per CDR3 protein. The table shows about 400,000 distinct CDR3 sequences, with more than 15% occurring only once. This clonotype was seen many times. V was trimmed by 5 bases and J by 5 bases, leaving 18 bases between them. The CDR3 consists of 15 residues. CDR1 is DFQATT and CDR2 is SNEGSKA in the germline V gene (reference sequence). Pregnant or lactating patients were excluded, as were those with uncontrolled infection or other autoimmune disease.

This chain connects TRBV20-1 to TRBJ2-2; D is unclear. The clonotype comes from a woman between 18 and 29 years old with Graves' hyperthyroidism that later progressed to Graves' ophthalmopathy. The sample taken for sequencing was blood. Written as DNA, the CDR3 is TGCAGTGCTTCTTCAAGGTCGGGCGTTACCGGGGAGCTGTTTTTT. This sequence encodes CSASSRSGVTGELFF.